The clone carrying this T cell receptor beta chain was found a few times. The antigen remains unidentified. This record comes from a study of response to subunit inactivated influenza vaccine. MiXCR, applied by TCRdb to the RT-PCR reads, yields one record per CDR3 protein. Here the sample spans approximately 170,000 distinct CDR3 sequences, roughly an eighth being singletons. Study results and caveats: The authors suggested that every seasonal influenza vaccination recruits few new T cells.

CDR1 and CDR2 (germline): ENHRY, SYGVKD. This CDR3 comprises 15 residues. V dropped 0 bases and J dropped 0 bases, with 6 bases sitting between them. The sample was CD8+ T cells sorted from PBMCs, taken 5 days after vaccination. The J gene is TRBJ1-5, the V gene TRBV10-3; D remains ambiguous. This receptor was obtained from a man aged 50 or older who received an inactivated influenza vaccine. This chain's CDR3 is CAISESTYSNQPQHF. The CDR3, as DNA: TGTGCCATCAGTGAGTCGACGTATAGCAATCAGCCCCAGCATTTT.